The TCR beta chain described here comes from a study of blood T cell repertoires in COVID-19. Per the authors' pipeline: Cell counts per sample came from amplifying reference gene primers. Clones were sequenced by immunoSEQ multiplex PCR, and TCRdb holds only the in-frame ones, with some missing. V and J calls and clone size are given by that table; D and trimming were obtained from the DNA. Here the sample spans 140,000 or so clones, 70% to 90% being singletons. This CDR3 comprises 15 residues. Trimming cost V 2 bases and J 1 base, with 8 bases left between them. Looked up from germline, CDR1 is MNHNY and CDR2 is SVGAGI (reference sequence).

The receptor was derived from a human donor with acute or convalescent COVID-19. The donor label of this sample is uncertain. Sequences were obtained from peripheral blood. The chain joins TRBV6-6 to TRBJ2-2; D ambiguous. CDR3 region: CASSYRELNTGELFF. For the CDR3, the DNA is TGTGCCAGCAGTTACCGAGAGCTGAACACCGGGGAGCTGTTTTTT.